The 16 T cell receptor beta chains below were found in one sample sequenced in a study of blood T cells in healthy people across ages. The second PCR ran roughly 6 to 11 cycles with a sample-barcoded 5' primer and J-beta primers. TCRdb passed the 5' RACE reads through MiXCR, listing each CDR3 protein once. The table lists about 930,000 distinct CDR3 sequences, around 29% of them singletons. Another study also made use of these data, one on T cells of mothers and their children.

Sequenced: blood. All receptors derive from a middle-aged woman in good health.

The DNA for the CDR3 is TGTGCCAGCTCACCAGGCGCGGCCTACCAAGAGACCCAGTACTTC. Its protein is CASSPGAAYQETQYF. V usage is TRBV18 and J usage is TRBJ2-5; no firm D call. V was pared by 2 bases and J by 0 bases, with 10 bases between. The CDR3 spans 15 residues. Germline V CDR1 and CDR2: KGHSH, LQKENI.

This clonotype was seen more than once but under ten times. The rearrangement joins TRBV6-6 to TRBJ2-1, with 7 bases fitting TRBD1. This CDR3 comprises 14 residues. Germline V gives CDR1 MNHNY, CDR2 SVGAGI (reference sequence). V lost 5 bases, J lost 4 bases, and 5 bases stayed unmatched. The CDR3: CASSPGDRYNEQFF. The CDR3 DNA sequence: TGTGCCAGCAGTCCCGGGGACAGATACAATGAGCAGTTCTTC.

This clonotype was recorded only once. The chain is built from TRBV10-3 and TRBJ2-1; no reliable D call. The CDR3 contains 14 residues. The V end lost 2 bases, the J end lost 13 bases, and 18 bases lay between the germline ends. Germline CDR1 ENHRY, CDR2 SYGVKD. CDR3 sequence: CAISEDGPKETQFF. In DNA, the CDR3 is TGTGCCATCAGTGAGGACGGTCCTAAAGAGACCCAGTTCTTC.

This clonotype has a count of ten or more. Written as DNA, the CDR3 is TGTGCCAGCAGCCCCGGACGGGCCTACGAGCAGTACTTC. Translation gives CASSPGRAYEQYF. The chain is built from TRBV7-9 and TRBJ2-7, with no clear D. The CDR3 covers 13 residues. Germline CDR1 reads SEHNR; CDR2 reads FQNEAQ (reference sequence). Trimming shortened V by 5 bases and J by 2 bases, and 10 bases separated the two germline ends.

Notes on this clonotype: At one of its ends the junction is not consistent with the germline gene, which may arise from a read error. The rearrangement links TRBV29-1 to TRBJ1-6; maybe TRBD1 (5 bases). Germline lookup yields CDR1 SQVTM and CDR2 ANQGSEA. This CDR3 has 15 residues. The CDR3 here is CSVEDLRGWDSPLHF. The DNA for the CDR3 is TGCAGTGTTGAAGATCTTCGGGGGTGGGATTCACCCCTCCACTTT.

This clonotype came up once. This chain links TRBV5-1 with TRBJ1-2; 8 nucleotides align to TRBD1. Germline lookup yields CDR1 SGHRS and CDR2 YFSETQ. With V trimmed by 0 bases and J by 4 bases, 14 bases remained unmatched. The CDR3 has 18 amino acids. CDR3 region: CASSLDGRGLVTSYGYTF. In nucleotides, the CDR3 is TGCGCCAGCAGCTTGGACGGCAGGGGGCTAGTGACTAGCTATGGCTACACCTTC.

Of note for this clonotype: This may be a read error: a much more frequent sequence differs by one nucleotide. The chain carries TRBV28 and TRBJ1-2; the match to TRBD1 covers 7 bases. Germline V CDR1 and CDR2: MDHEN, SYDVKM. The CDR3 covers 14 residues. The CDR3 sequence: CAGRNRGANYGYTF. CDR3 in DNA: TGTGCCGGCAGGAACAGGGGAGCTAACTATGGCTACACCTTC.

This clonotype occurred many times. The rearrangement uses TRBV15 and TRBJ2-7, with 11 bases lining up with TRBD1. Germline V gene data show CDR1 as LNHNV and CDR2 as YYDKDF (reference sequence). V was clipped by 2 bases and J by 3 bases; unmatched bases: 6. There are 16 residues in the CDR3. Here the CDR3 DNA reads TGTGCCACCAGCAGATACGACGGGACAGGGGGCTACGAGCAGTACTTC. Protein sequence: CATSRYDGTGGYEQYF.

This clonotype was detected many times. The CDR3 DNA reads TGTGCCAGCAGCTTGAGGGGGGCGCGTGGCTACACCTTC. It encodes CASSLRGARGYTF. The chain recombines TRBV28 with TRBJ1-2; TRBD1 is a possible D gene (6 bases). V lost 6 bases to trimming and J lost 7 bases, with 15 bases between them. This CDR3 spans 13 amino acids. The V gene's germline CDR1 is MDHEN and CDR2 SYDVKM.

This clonotype was observed a few times. This sequence joins TRBV2 and TRBJ2-4; D possibly corresponds to TRBD1 (5 bases). CDR1 and CDR2 from the germline V gene are SNHLY and FYNNEI. Trimming left V 4 bases short and J 1 base short, with 11 bases between. The length of the CDR3 is 15 residues. The CDR3 bases are TGTGCCAGCAGTGGGCAGGGCCTGGCCAAAAACATTCAGTACTTC. Its protein product is CASSGQGLAKNIQYF.

As to this clonotype: Just one base apart from a much larger clone, this may be a read error. This sequence joins TRBV20-1 and TRBJ2-1; D might be TRBD1 (6 bases). V shed 5 bases and J shed 2 bases, with 16 bases lying between them. Germline CDR1 is DFQATT and CDR2 is SNEGSKA (reference sequence). CDR3 length equals 15 residues. CDR3 coding DNA: TGCAGTGCTGGCGTCGGCAGGACAGCCTACAATGAGCAGTTCTTC. Translation: CSAGVGRTAYNEQFF.

This clonotype has just a few counts. This chain uses TRBV6-2 or TRBV6-3 with TRBJ2-7, with D possibly TRBD1 on 6 matching bases. The germline V gene encodes CDR1 MNHEY and CDR2 SVGEGT. The CDR3 covers 15 residues. V dropped 0 bases and J dropped 6 bases, with 15 bases sitting between them. CDR3 loop: CASSYSPTRGGEQYF. The DNA of the CDR3 is TGTGCCAGCAGTTACTCCCCTACTAGAGGGGGCGAGCAGTACTTC.

The DNA of the CDR3 is TGTGCCAGCAGCCAAGCTGCCAGGGTCTATGAGCAGTTCTTC. Its translation is CASSQAARVYEQFF. The chain couples TRBV3-1 to TRBJ2-1; TRBD1 is a possible D gene (5 bases). In germline, CDR1 is LGHDT, CDR2 YNNKEL (reference sequence). Trimming removed 1 base at V and 8 bases at J, with 12 bases between. The CDR3 is 14 residues long.

This clonotype was seen more than once but under ten times. The chain is built from TRBV28 and TRBJ1-5, with 10 bases matching TRBD1. The germline CDR1 and CDR2 sequences are MDHEN and SYDVKM. The CDR3 runs 15 residues. The V and J ends lost 5 bases and 6 bases, in that order; junction bases with no gene match: 7. CDR3 protein: CASSLLRDRGQPQHF. CDR3 DNA: TGTGCCAGCAGTCTACTGAGGGACAGGGGTCAGCCCCAGCATTTT. Based on the CDR3 plus reference TRBV28 and TRBJ1-5, the full variable domain is DVKVTQSSRYLVKRTGEKVFLECVQDMDHENMFWYRQDPGLGLRLIYFSYDVKMKEKGDIPEGYSVSREKKERFSLILESASTNQTSMYLCASSLLRDRGQPQHFGDGTRLSIL.

On this clonotype itself: A much more abundant neighbour one base away suggests this may be a read error. V usage is TRBV27 and J usage is TRBJ2-7; D possibly corresponds to TRBD2 (7 bases). The germline gives CDR1 MNHEY, CDR2 SMNVEV (reference sequence). The length of the CDR3 is 16 residues. Here the CDR3 DNA reads TGTGCCGGCAGTTTATCTGGGGGGGACATCTCCTACGAGCAGTACTTC. Translating it yields CAGSLSGGDISYEQYF.

This clonotype showed up many times. V is TRBV5-1 and J is TRBJ2-6, with 11 bases lining up with TRBD2. Trimming cost V 2 bases and J 0 bases; bases outside gene matches: 7. Germline V gene lookup returns CDR1 SGHRS and CDR2 YFSETQ. This CDR3 is built from 19 residues. The CDR3 protein is CASSFTGLAGFSGANVLTF. Here the CDR3 DNA reads TGCGCCAGCAGCTTTACCGGACTAGCGGGCTTCTCTGGGGCCAACGTCCTGACTTTC.